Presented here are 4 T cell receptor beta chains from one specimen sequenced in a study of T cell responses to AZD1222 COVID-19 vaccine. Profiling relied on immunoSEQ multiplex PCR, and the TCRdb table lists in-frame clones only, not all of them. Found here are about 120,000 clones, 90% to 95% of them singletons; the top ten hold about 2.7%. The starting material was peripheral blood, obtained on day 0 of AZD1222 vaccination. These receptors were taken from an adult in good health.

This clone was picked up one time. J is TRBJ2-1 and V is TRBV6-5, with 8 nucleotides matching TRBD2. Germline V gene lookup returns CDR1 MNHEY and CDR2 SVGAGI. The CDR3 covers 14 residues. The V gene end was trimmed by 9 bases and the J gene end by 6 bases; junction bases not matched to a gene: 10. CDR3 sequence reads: CASSPGLGTNEQFF. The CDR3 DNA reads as TGTGCCAGTTCCCCGGGACTAGGCACCAATGAGCAGTTCTTC.

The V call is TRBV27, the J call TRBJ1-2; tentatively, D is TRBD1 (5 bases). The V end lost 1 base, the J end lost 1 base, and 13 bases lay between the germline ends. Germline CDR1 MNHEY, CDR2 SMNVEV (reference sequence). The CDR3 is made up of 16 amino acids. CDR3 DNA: TGTGCCAGCAGTTTATTCTGGGGGGGAGATAACTATGGCTACACCTTC. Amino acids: CASSLFWGGDNYGYTF.

Here the CDR3 reads CAWGTSGSPRTDTQYF. As DNA, the CDR3 is TGTGCCTGGGGGACTAGCGGGAGTCCCCGCACAGATACGCAGTATTTT. The V call is TRBV30, the J call TRBJ2-3; TRBD2 matches at 14 bases. CDR3 length: 16 residues. The V segment lost 5 bases and the J segment 1 base; nucleotides outside the gene matches: 5. Germline assignment: CDR1 GTSNPN and CDR2 SVGIG (reference sequence).

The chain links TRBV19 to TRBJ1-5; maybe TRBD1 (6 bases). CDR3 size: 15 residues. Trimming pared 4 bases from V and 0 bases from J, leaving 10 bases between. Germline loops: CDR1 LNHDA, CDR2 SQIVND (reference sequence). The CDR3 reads CASSTEGDSNQPQHF. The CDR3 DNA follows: TGTGCCAGTAGTACCGAGGGGGATAGCAATCAGCCCCAGCATTTT.